This T cell receptor beta chain stems from a study of T cells after posttransplantation cyclophosphamide. Regarding the study as a whole: Later post-transplant blood repertoires were often dominated by donor CD8+ memory clones. Recipient CMV seropositivity and CMV reactivation strongly tracked TRB clonality.

The CDR3 contains 15 residues. In germline, CDR1 is MNHEY, CDR2 SVGAGI. Trimming left V 0 bases short and J 0 bases short, with 5 bases between. This clone appeared once. Its antigen is undetermined. The same CDR3 is also encoded by other DNA sequences in this sample. Repertoires were generated with immunoSEQ multiplex PCR, while TCRdb's copy carries only in-frame clones and drops some. The data contain some 22,000 clones, about 83% of them singletons. The source of this sequence is an older woman with a blood cancer, CMV-positive, and with a related stem cell donor. Sequenced sample: PBMCs. The chain couples TRBV6-5 to TRBJ2-2, with TRBD2 as a possible D gene (5 bases). The CDR3 bases are TGTGCCAGCAGTTACTCGGGAGCGAACACCGGGGAGCTGTTTTTT. Its protein product is CASSYSGANTGELFF.